The 8 T cell receptor beta chains presented below share a single source sample, sequenced in a study of CD8+ T cells in alopecia areata. The treatment here: oral pan-JAK inhibitor, 5-10 mg twice daily. Sequencing relied on a cDNA template that was reverse transcribed from extracted RNA. Clones were sequenced by immunoSEQ multiplex PCR, and TCRdb holds only the in-frame ones, with some missing. The sample has hundreds of thousands of clones; 58% are singletons. The specimen comprised CD4+ T cells sorted from blood, sampled at week 24, from a patient treated with tofacitinib. These receptors were obtained from a human donor with alopecia areata.

This clone was seen only once. V gene TRBV5-1 combines with J gene TRBJ1-1; TRBD1 matches 7 bases. Trimming removed 9 bases from V and 1 base from J; junction bases left unmatched: 9. CDR1 is SGHRS, CDR2 YFSETQ, per germline. The CDR3 sequence is 14 residues long. DNA for the CDR3: TGCGCCACCCGCCCCACAGGGGAGAACACTGAAGCTTTCTTT. Protein product: CATRPTGENTEAFF.

This rearrangement joins TRBV4-1 to TRBJ2-7; TRBD1 matches 10 bases. Unmatched junction bases numbered 7, after V lost 1 base and J lost 4 bases. Per germline, CDR1 MGHRA and CDR2 YSYEKL. CDR3 length: 16 amino acids. The CDR3 sequence: CASSQGRGTGVYEQYF. The CDR3 coding sequence is TGCGCCAGCAGCCAAGGAAGAGGGACAGGGGTGTACGAGCAGTACTTC.

The chain combines TRBV27 with TRBJ2-1, with 8 positions matching TRBD1. Germline V lookup: CDR1 MNHEY, CDR2 SMNVEV (reference sequence). The CDR3 extends over 22 amino acids. Germline trimming cut 1 base from V and 4 bases from J; bases unmatched to any gene: 24. The CDR3 DNA sequence: TGTGCCAGCAGTTTATTGGACACGGGGCCGGGACAGGTCCCAAGAGCTTACAATGAGCAGTTCTTC. Translation: CASSLLDTGPGQVPRAYNEQFF.

The V call is TRBV7-2, the J call TRBJ1-6; TRBD1 is a possible D gene (6 bases). Germline V gives CDR1 SGHTA, CDR2 FQGNSA. Trimming took 7 bases from V and 8 from J, leaving 15 bases between them. CDR3 length: 14 amino acids. CDR3 coding DNA: TGTGCCAGCAACAACAGGGCTCGGGATTCACCCCTCCACTTT. Encoded protein: CASNNRARDSPLHF.

This clone is a singleton in its sample. This sequence joins TRBV6-5 and TRBJ2-1, with D tentatively TRBD1 or TRBD2 (5 bases each). V dropped 6 bases and J dropped 2 bases, with 11 bases sitting between them. This CDR3 has 14 residues. Germline assignment: CDR1 MNHEY and CDR2 SVGAGI. The CDR3, as DNA: TGTGCCAGCAGATTGAGGGGCCCCTACAATGAGCAGTTCTTC. It encodes CASRLRGPYNEQFF.

J is TRBJ1-1 and V is TRBV29-1, with D unclear. The CDR3 runs 16 residues. Trimming took 7 bases from V and 1 from J, leaving 22 bases between them. The germline V gene has CDR1 SQVTM and CDR2 ANQGSEA. The CDR3 DNA follows: TGCAGCGGCCGGCCCGTGGGAGGGCTCTCGAACACTGAAGCTTTCTTT. It translates to CSGRPVGGLSNTEAFF. Full variable domain (missing parts from reference TRBV29-1 and TRBJ1-1): SAVISQKPSRDICQRGTSLTIQCQVDSQVTMMFWYRQQPGQSLTLIATANQGSEATYESGFVIDKFPISRPNLTFSTLTVSNMSPEDSSIYLCSGRPVGGLSNTEAFFGQGTRLTVV.

The CDR3 region has the DNA TGTGCCAGCAGCCGTGACAGGGGCTATAATTCACCCCTCCACTTT. Translating it yields CASSRDRGYNSPLHF. The chain has TRBV7-9 and TRBJ1-6; 8 nucleotides align to TRBD1. The CDR3 has 15 amino acids. Germline V lookup: CDR1 SEHNR, CDR2 FQNEAQ (reference sequence). V was clipped by 5 bases and J by 3 bases; unmatched bases: 3. Filled out from reference TRBV7-9 and TRBJ1-6, the complete variable domain reads DTGVSQNPRHKITKRGQNVTFRCDPISEHNRLYWYRQTLGQGPEFLTYFQNEAQLEKSRLLSDRFSAERPKGSFSTLEIQRTEQGDSAMYLCASSRDRGYNSPLHFGNGTRLTVT.

The chain carries TRBV29-1 and TRBJ1-1; D unresolved. The CDR3 contains 13 residues. Trimming removed 6 bases at V and 6 bases at J, with 17 bases between. The V gene's germline CDR1 is SQVTM and CDR2 ANQGSEA. The CDR3 DNA sequence: TGCAGCGTCTCTGGGAGGGCTAAGGCTGAAGCTTTCTTT. This encodes CSVSGRAKAEAFF.